This TCR beta chain is from a study of T cell repertoires in cytomegalovirus infection. For the study at large: The public TCR beta signatures pointed to both CMV infection and matching HLA type.

TCRdb ran MiXCR on the reads and lists one entry per CDR3 protein. The top ten clones hold about 41% of a sample with under 500,000 distinct CDR3 sequences, about 42% of them seen once. V was clipped by 5 bases and J by 8 bases, with 15 bases between them. Germline CDR1 is SGHVT and CDR2 is SQSDAQ. The CDR3 is 13 residues long. Note on this clonotype: Its antigen remains unidentified.

Study findings and constraints: The ex vivo response showed dominance by HLA-C-restricted CMV-specific TCR beta clonotypes. The cumulative frequency of public TCR beta families distinguished individuals who carried CMV together with the relevant HLA.

The sequencing here drew on cultured PBMCs, taken from culture after CMV antigen stimulation. This TCR came from a human donor in good health (CMV status not recorded). Some clones in this sample may be carry-over from other donors' samples. This chain uses TRBV7-4 with TRBJ1-2, with D possibly matching TRBD1 (5 bases). As DNA, the CDR3 is TGTGCCAGCAGCCCCGGGACGAGGGAAGGCTACACCTTC. It is translated as CASSPGTREGYTF.